The source of this T cell receptor (beta chain) is a study of T-cell memory formation after mild COVID-19. Study-wide results and limits: Mainly in CM and EM were contracting CD4+ clones; CD8+ were in EMRA. Pre-infection memory carried some responding clones, suggesting that cross-reactive memory joined. Whether day 37 second-wave clones are SARS-CoV-2-specific was not confirmed.

This clonotype was counted between two and nine times. No antigen is known for it. Constant-segment primers and 5'RACE yielded cDNA libraries for TCR alpha and TCR beta, each carrying sample barcodes and UMIs. TCRdb recomputed calls from the 5' RACE reads with MiXCR, one row per CDR3 protein. Counted here are roughly 160,000 distinct CDR3 sequences, 11% occurring once; the ten biggest clones make up approximately 3.4%. The CDR3 covers 12 residues. Trimming took off 3 bases at V and 1 base at J, with 6 bases between the two ends. Per germline, CDR1 DFQATT and CDR2 SNEGSKA (reference sequence). The chain couples TRBV20-1 to TRBJ2-5; D is possibly TRBD2 (5 bases). The sample comprised PBMCs or a T cell subset sorted from them (not recorded which). The clonotype originates from a young man who had mild COVID-19 (a few samples of this study predate the infection). Cell type and time point are not known. The chain's CDR3 is CSARDFQETQYF. The CDR3 DNA is TGCAGTGCTAGGGACTTCCAAGAGACCCAGTACTTC.